A single sample gave rise to the 19 T cell receptor beta chains below, sequenced in a study of T cell responses to AZD1222 COVID-19 vaccine. Only in-frame clones appear in the TCRdb table, and some are missing; sequencing was by immunoSEQ multiplex PCR. This table holds over 95,000 clones, roughly nine tenths found once. The sequenced sample was peripheral blood, obtained on day 0 of AZD1222 vaccination. These receptors all stem from an adult in good health.

The J gene is TRBJ2-7, the V gene TRBV7-6, with D perhaps matching TRBD1 (5 bases). V was trimmed by 1 base and J by 1 base, leaving 11 bases between them. CDR1 and CDR2 from the germline V gene are SGHVS and FNYEAQ. The CDR3 extends over 15 amino acids. Here the CDR3 DNA reads TGTGCCAGCAGCTTAGACCGGCAGGGATCCTACGAGCAGTACTTC. Translated: CASSLDRQGSYEQYF.

This chain joins TRBV4-3 and TRBJ2-7; TRBD2 might be the D (6 bases). CDR1 LGHNA and CDR2 YSLEER come from the germline V gene. This CDR3 is built from 17 residues. Trimming removed 0 bases at V and 6 bases at J, with 21 bases between. In nucleotides, the CDR3 is TGCGCCAGCAGCCAAGATTACCAGCCGGGGGATGGGCTCGAGCAGTACTTC. Encoded protein: CASSQDYQPGDGLEQYF.

This clone was seen just once. This rearrangement joins TRBV7-8 to TRBJ1-5; 7 bases agree with TRBD1. The length of the CDR3 is 15 residues. J gave up 4 bases and V 4 bases, and 7 bases lay outside the gene matches. CDR1 is SGHVS, CDR2 FQNEAQ, per germline. The CDR3: CASSSTGESNQPQHF. For the CDR3, the DNA is TGTGCCAGCAGCTCAACAGGGGAATCGAATCAGCCCCAGCATTTT.

Worth noting for this clone: Other DNA sequences in the sample encode the same CDR3. The chain is built from TRBV7-3 and TRBJ1-2, with 8 bases lining up with TRBD1. V shed 3 bases, J shed 6 bases, and the junction held 6 bases outside the gene matches. This CDR3 is 14 amino acids long. Per the germline V gene, CDR1 is SGHTA and CDR2 is FQGTGA. The CDR3 DNA reads as TGTGCCAGCAGCTTGGGGACAGGCCGAGATGGCTACACCTTC. Translating it yields CASSLGTGRDGYTF.

V usage is TRBV28 and J usage is TRBJ1-2; TRBD1 agrees at 7 bases. The J segment lost 5 bases and the V segment lost 5 bases, leaving 14 bases of the junction unmatched. The CDR3 extends over 16 amino acids. Germline-derived CDR1 and CDR2 are MDHEN and SYDVKM. In DNA form, the CDR3 reads TGTGCCAGCAGTGACCCCCGAAGTGCGGGACAGTATGGCTACACCTTC. This sequence encodes CASSDPRSAGQYGYTF.

The V call is TRBV23-1, the J call TRBJ2-2; D is tentatively TRBD1 or TRBD2 (5 bases each). TRBV23-1 is known as an ORF, though its function is uncertain. The CDR3 is 18 amino acids. The germline V and J ends were trimmed by 1 base and 2 bases, with 17 bases remaining between them. The CDR3 loop reads CASSQFKRGGFNTGELFF. CDR3 bases: TGCGCCAGCAGTCAATTTAAGAGGGGTGGATTTAACACCGGGGAGCTGTTTTTT.

The rearrangement uses TRBV11-2 and TRBJ2-2, with D unclear. The CDR3 has 13 amino acids. From germline, CDR1 is SGHAT and CDR2 FQNNGV. Deletions cut 1 base from V and 6 bases from J, with 6 bases between. In DNA, the CDR3 is TGTGCCAGCAGCTTAGCCGTCGCCGGGGAGCTGTTTTTT. Protein: CASSLAVAGELFF.

The gene calls are TRBV9 and TRBJ2-7; 7 bases are a match to TRBD1. CDR3 length: 14 residues. Germline loops: CDR1 SGDLS, CDR2 YYNGEE. Trimming at V came to 0 bases and at J to 6 bases, leaving 6 bases not matched to a gene. The CDR3 sequence is CASSVAQGYGEQYF. The CDR3 region has the DNA TGTGCCAGCAGCGTAGCACAGGGGTACGGCGAGCAGTACTTC.

The rearrangement joins TRBV30 to TRBJ1-5, with unresolved D. This CDR3 has 13 residues. Germline lookup yields CDR1 GTSNPN and CDR2 SVGIG (reference sequence). Trimming cost V 2 bases and J 2 bases, with 7 bases left between them. The CDR3 DNA follows: TGTGCCTGGAGTCCCGGGGGCAATCAGCCCCAGCATTTT. It translates to CAWSPGGNQPQHF.

The chain's CDR3 is CASSIDHRGQPQHF. The DNA of the CDR3 is TGTGCCAGTAGTATAGACCACAGGGGGCAGCCCCAGCATTTT. The V call is TRBV19, the J call TRBJ1-5, with TRBD1 matching 8 bases. Trimming removed 0 bases from V and 7 bases from J; junction bases left unmatched: 2. The CDR3 length is 14 residues. The germline V gene has CDR1 LNHDA and CDR2 SQIVND (reference sequence).

The rearrangement uses TRBV15 and TRBJ2-7; no clear D gene. The germline CDR1 and CDR2 sequences are LNHNV and YYDKDF (reference sequence). The germline V and J ends were trimmed by 1 base and 0 bases, with 7 bases remaining between them. This CDR3 region has 14 residues. As DNA, the CDR3 is TGTGCCACCAGCAGAGCTCAGAGCTCCTACGAGCAGTACTTC. Protein sequence: CATSRAQSSYEQYF.

The rearrangement uses TRBV15 and TRBJ2-7; D is perhaps TRBD1 (6 bases). V shed 2 bases and J shed 3 bases, with 8 bases lying between them. Germline CDR1 LNHNV, CDR2 YYDKDF (reference sequence). The CDR3 spans 13 residues. The CDR3 DNA is TGTGCCACCAGCAGACCACAGGGCTACGAGCAGTACTTC. Protein: CATSRPQGYEQYF.

V usage is TRBV3-1 (or the pseudogene TRBV3-2) and J usage is TRBJ1-2; 7 bases map to TRBD1. CDR1 and CDR2 from the germline V gene are LGHDT and YNNKEL (reference sequence). With 1 base clipped from V and 0 bases from J, the junction kept 17 bases outside the gene matches. The CDR3 extends over 20 amino acids. The CDR3 protein is CASSQVVKSVGQRSNYGYTF. The CDR3 coding sequence is TGTGCCAGCAGCCAAGTTGTCAAGTCGGTGGGACAGCGATCTAACTATGGCTACACCTTC.

This chain uses TRBV5-6 with TRBJ2-2, with D perhaps matching TRBD1 (6 bases). Trimming removed 0 bases from V and 7 bases from J, with 16 bases in between. The CDR3 extends over 16 amino acids. The germline gives CDR1 SGHDT, CDR2 YYEEEE. CDR3 sequence (DNA): TGTGCCAGCAGCTTGGCAGGGGCAGCTACAGGCGGGGAGCTGTTTTTT. Translating gives CASSLAGAATGGELFF.

The chain carries TRBV18 and TRBJ2-6, with 7 positions matching TRBD1. Losses at the gene ends were 6 bases for V and 2 bases for J; bases not matched to a gene: 4. Germline V gene lookup returns CDR1 KGHSH and CDR2 LQKENI. The CDR3 contains 15 residues. In DNA, the CDR3 is TGTGCCAGCTCGCAAACAGGGGCTGGGGCCAACGTCCTGACTTTC. This translates into CASSQTGAGANVLTF.

The chain has TRBV11-1 and TRBJ2-7, with TRBD1 as a possible D gene (6 bases). V was cut by 2 bases and J by 7 bases, with 15 bases left in between. The CDR3 contains 14 residues. The germline V gene encodes CDR1 SGHAT and CDR2 FQDESV (reference sequence). CDR3 sequence reads: CASSLSVGAWEQYF. DNA for the CDR3: TGTGCCAGCAGCTTATCGGTGGGGGCGTGGGAGCAGTACTTC. Using reference TRBV11-1 and TRBJ2-7 for the parts outside the CDR3, the full variable domain is EAEVAQSPRYKITEKSQAVAFWCDPISGHATLYWYRQILGQGPELLVQFQDESVVDDSQLPKDRFSAERLKGVDSTLKIQPAELGDSAMYLCASSLSVGAWEQYFGPGTRLTVT.

Concerning this clone: An end of the junction differs from the germline gene, which may be a read error. The rearrangement links TRBV7-7 to TRBJ2-3; possible D gene TRBD2, 6 bases. Germline CDR1 is SSHAT and CDR2 is FNYEAQ (reference sequence). This CDR3 is built from 12 residues. For the CDR3, the DNA is TGTGCTAGCAGCGGGTCCACAGATACGCAGTATTTT. It encodes CASSGSTDTQYF. Filled out from reference TRBV7-7 and TRBJ2-3, the complete variable domain reads GAGVSQSPRYKVTKRGQDVTLRCDPISSHATLYWYQQALGQGPEFLTYFNYEAQPDKSGLPSDRFSAERPEGSISTLTIQRTEQRDSAMYRCASSGSTDTQYFGPGTRLTVL.

This clone was counted once. The CDR3 loop is CASSQATGTGRGSYTF. The CDR3 DNA reads TGCGCCAGCAGCCAAGCGACTGGGACAGGGAGGGGGAGCTACACCTTC. The V gene is TRBV4-1, the J gene TRBJ1-2, with 9 bases identical to TRBD1. The ends lost 1 base at V and 9 bases at J; junction bases unmatched: 12. Looked up from germline, CDR1 is MGHRA and CDR2 is YSYEKL. CDR3 length: 16 amino acids.

The chain links TRBV3-1 (or the pseudogene TRBV3-2) to TRBJ1-2; 9 bases are a match to TRBD1. This CDR3 is built from 14 residues. Germline V lookup: CDR1 LGHDT, CDR2 YNNKEL (reference sequence). V shed 4 bases and J 4 bases; nucleotides not matched to a gene: 4. The CDR3 region has the DNA TGTGCCAGCAGCCGAACGACAGGGGGCTATGGCTACACCTTC. It encodes CASSRTTGGYGYTF.